A single sample is the source of the 22 T cell receptor beta chains below, sequenced in a study of T cell repertoires in ileal Crohn's disease. Assay used: immunoSEQ multiplex PCR; TCRdb lists only in-frame clones, some missing. This sample carries roughly 13,000 clones, around four fifths of them seen once, and the ten largest clones take approximately 17%. Material for sequencing was ileal tissue. The receptors shown here come from an adult with Crohn's disease.

There are a few counts of this clone. The CDR3 spells CASKPAGVETQYF. In DNA form, the CDR3 reads TGTGCCAGTAAACCAGCGGGGGTGGAGACCCAGTACTTC. The chain employs TRBV19 and TRBJ2-5, with 8 bases lining up with TRBD2. J was trimmed by 5 bases and V by 7 bases; bases with no gene match: 6. The CDR3 has 13 amino acids. The germline CDR1 and CDR2 sequences are LNHDA and SQIVND (reference sequence).

The chain links TRBV7-6 to TRBJ2-2; D remains unclear. Germline V lookup: CDR1 SGHVS, CDR2 FNYEAQ. The length of the CDR3 is 11 residues. Trimming pared 2 bases from V and 7 bases from J, leaving 2 bases between. This chain's CDR3 is CASSLYGELFF. The CDR3 bases are TGTGCCAGCAGCTTATACGGGGAGCTGTTTTTT.

V is TRBV5-1 and J is TRBJ2-7; D ambiguous. Germline CDR1 and CDR2: SGHRS and YFSETQ. The ends were cut back, 0 bases at V and 7 bases at J, with 14 bases in the middle. This CDR3 is built from 14 residues. In DNA form, the CDR3 reads TGCGCCAGCAGCTTGGTTTATCCTCCCGGGGAGCAGTACTTC. Translation gives CASSLVYPPGEQYF. The complete variable domain, with remaining parts taken from reference TRBV5-1 and TRBJ2-7, reads KAGVTQTPRYLIKTRGQQVTLSCSPISGHRSVSWYQQTPGQGLQFLFEYFSETQRNKGNFPGRFSGRQFSNSRSEMNVSTLELGDSALYLCASSLVYPPGEQYFGPGTRLTVT.

This chain connects TRBV2 to TRBJ1-4; TRBD1 is a possible D gene (5 bases). CDR3 length: 15 amino acids. Trimming cost V 7 bases and J 7 bases, with 19 bases left between them. Per the germline V gene, CDR1 is SNHLY and CDR2 is FYNNEI. CDR3 loop: CASNGGSRGSEKLFF. The DNA of the CDR3 is TGTGCCAGCAATGGGGGTTCCCGGGGGAGTGAAAAACTGTTTTTT.

This clone has a handful of counts. Other DNA sequences in the sample encode the same CDR3. CDR3 sequence: CASSFPGQGSNTEAFF. CDR3 bases: TGTGCCAGCAGTTTCCCAGGGCAGGGATCAAACACTGAAGCTTTCTTT. The chain joins TRBV6-6 to TRBJ1-1; D possibly corresponds to TRBD1 (5 bases). The CDR3 spans 16 residues. Germline values: CDR1 MNHNY, CDR2 SVGAGI (reference sequence). Trimming stripped 4 bases from V and 2 bases from J, with 17 bases between.

CDR3 region: CASIRGGSSNQPQHF. The CDR3 bases are TGTGCCAGTATTCGGGGAGGGAGTAGCAATCAGCCCCAGCATTTT. The chain is built from TRBV19 and TRBJ1-5, with D unclear. V was clipped by 7 bases and J by 0 bases, with 13 bases between them. The germline gives CDR1 LNHDA, CDR2 SQIVND (reference sequence). This CDR3 has 15 amino acids.

The chain recombines TRBV19 with TRBJ1-5, with D perhaps matching TRBD1 (6 bases). The CDR3 runs 14 residues. The V gene lost 6 bases and the J gene lost 7 bases, with 16 bases spanning the gap. Germline V lookup: CDR1 LNHDA, CDR2 SQIVND (reference sequence). CDR3 sequence (DNA): TGTGCCAGTAGCGAGGGGGGGGTTGGCCAGCCCCAGCATTTT. Amino acids: CASSEGGVGQPQHF.

This chain links TRBV4-3 with TRBJ1-1, with 10 bases matching TRBD1. From germline, CDR1 is LGHNA and CDR2 YSLEER. The J segment lost 5 bases and the V segment lost 1 base, leaving 4 bases of the junction unmatched. There are 15 residues in the CDR3. As DNA, the CDR3 is TGCGCCAGCAGCCAAGGACAGGGGGCGAGGACTGAAGCTTTCTTT. Amino acid sequence: CASSQGQGARTEAFF.

The chain is built from TRBV9 and TRBJ1-4, with a tentative D call TRBD1 (6 bases). The CDR3 consists of 16 residues. The germline CDR1 and CDR2 sequences are SGDLS and YYNGEE. V lost 4 bases, J lost 5 bases, and 18 bases lay in between. The chain's CDR3 is CASSQTHGGLNEKLFF. The CDR3 nucleotides are TGTGCCAGCAGCCAGACGCATGGGGGCTTAAATGAAAAACTGTTTTTT.

This chain joins TRBV19 and TRBJ1-4; tentative D call: TRBD1 (6 bases). Deletions cut 10 bases from V and 8 bases from J, with 14 bases between. Germline V CDR1 and CDR2: LNHDA, SQIVND (reference sequence). The length of the CDR3 is 12 residues. The CDR3 sequence: CAITGRGEKLFF. The DNA of the CDR3 is TGTGCCATCACCGGCAGGGGCGAAAAACTGTTTTTT.

The chain is built from TRBV2 and TRBJ2-7, with D perhaps TRBD1 (6 bases). V gave up 6 bases and J gave up 3 bases, with 12 bases separating them. The CDR3 loop spans 13 amino acids. Germline CDR1 reads SNHLY; CDR2 reads FYNNEI. CDR3 coding DNA: TGTGCCAGCAGGTGGCAGGGGTTCTACGAGCAGTACTTC. Its protein is CASRWQGFYEQYF. The full variable domain, in which reference TRBV2 and TRBJ2-7 provide the parts outside the CDR3, is EPEVTQTPSHQVTQMGQEVILRCVPISNHLYFYWYRQILGQKVEFLVSFYNNEISEKSEIFDDQFSVERPDGSNFTLKIRSTKLEDSAMYFCASRWQGFYEQYFGPGTRLTVT.

The CDR3 DNA is TGTGCCAGCAGCCCAACTTCAGGTTTCGGTGGAGAGACCCAGTACTTC. It encodes CASSPTSGFGGETQYF. The chain has TRBV11-2 and TRBJ2-5; D uncertain. This CDR3 has 16 residues. Trimming took 5 bases from V and 4 from J, leaving 20 bases between them. The germline CDR1 and CDR2 sequences are SGHAT and FQNNGV.

This clone was counted a single time. The chain uses TRBV4-1 and TRBJ2-1; 11 nucleotides line up with TRBD2. V lost 4 bases and J lost 8; bases outside the gene matches: 16. This CDR3 has 18 residues. Per the germline V gene, CDR1 is MGHRA and CDR2 is YSYEKL. As DNA, the CDR3 is TGCGCCAGCAGCCTCCAGGGGCCCACTAGCGGGAGTTTACATGAGCAGTTCTTC. Its translation: CASSLQGPTSGSLHEQFF.

The genes are TRBV14 and TRBJ2-3, with 9 bases aligning to TRBD2. This CDR3 contains 14 residues. The V gene's germline CDR1 is SGHDN and CDR2 FVKESK. Trimming at V came to 4 bases and at J to 1 base, leaving 0 bases not matched to a gene. CDR3 protein: CASSPSGGTDTQYF. Written as DNA, the CDR3 is TGTGCCAGCAGCCCTAGCGGGGGCACAGATACGCAGTATTTT. The whole variable domain, remainder taken from reference TRBV14 and TRBJ2-3, is EAGVTQFPSHSVIEKGQTVTLRCDPISGHDNLYWYRRVMGKEIKFLLHFVKESKQDESGMPNNRFLAERTGGTYSTLKVQPAELEDSGVYFCASSPSGGTDTQYFGPGTRLTVL.

This clone appeared a few times. The same CDR3 also results from other DNA sequences found in this sample. V and J are TRBV18 and TRBJ2-7; D may be TRBD2 (5 bases). This CDR3 is 12 amino acids long. Per the germline V gene, CDR1 is KGHSH and CDR2 is LQKENI. V lost 5 bases to trimming and J lost 5 bases, with 10 bases between them. The CDR3 protein is CASSSLGDEQYF. CDR3 coding DNA: TGTGCCAGCTCATCACTCGGGGACGAGCAGTACTTC.

The J gene is TRBJ2-1, the V gene TRBV10-3; 8 positions match TRBD2. Looked up from germline, CDR1 is ENHRY and CDR2 is SYGVKD. Trimming at V came to 4 bases and at J to 8 bases, leaving 7 bases not matched to a gene. This CDR3 is 14 amino acids long. The CDR3 DNA reads as TGTGCCATCAGTGGGTCCGGGAGGGGCGATGAGCAGTTCTTC. Translated: CAISGSGRGDEQFF.

The J gene is TRBJ2-7, the V gene TRBV6-1; 7 nucleotides line up with TRBD2. The CDR3 runs 16 residues. Germline V lookup: CDR1 MNHNS, CDR2 SASEGT. Trimming cost V 4 bases and J 6 bases; bases outside gene matches: 15. The CDR3, as DNA: TGTGCCAGCAGTGTCATTAAGGGCGGGAGTCGGGGCGAGCAGTACTTC. Its protein is CASSVIKGGSRGEQYF.

The J gene is TRBJ2-1, the V gene TRBV27; 12 bases fit TRBD2. Germline loops: CDR1 MNHEY, CDR2 SMNVEV (reference sequence). The length of the CDR3 is 12 residues. J was trimmed by 9 bases and V by 6 bases; bases with no gene match: 0. For the CDR3, the DNA is TGTGCCAGCAGACTAGCGGGAGGTGAGCAGTTCTTC. Its protein product is CASRLAGGEQFF.

The J gene is TRBJ1-6, the V gene TRBV5-1; D is uncertain. V was trimmed by 0 bases and J by 0 bases, leaving 4 bases between them. This CDR3 is 15 amino acids long. Germline V gene data show CDR1 as SGHRS and CDR2 as YFSETQ. The CDR3 region is CASSLESSYNSPLHF. CDR3 in DNA: TGCGCCAGCAGCTTGGAGAGCTCCTATAATTCACCCCTCCACTTT.

The chain recombines TRBV15 with TRBJ2-3; no definite D call. V lost 0 bases and J 2 bases, leaving 9 bases between the germline ends. This CDR3 is built from 15 residues. The V gene's germline CDR1 is LNHNV and CDR2 YYDKDF (reference sequence). CDR3 sequence reads: CATSRDPGNTDTQYF. The CDR3, as DNA: TGTGCCACCAGCAGAGATCCGGGTAACACAGATACGCAGTATTTT.

The CDR3 spells CASSPASLLAGARDNEQFF. Here the CDR3 DNA reads TGTGCCAGCTCACCTGCTTCCCTTTTAGCGGGGGCCCGAGACAATGAGCAGTTCTTC. The chain employs TRBV18 and TRBJ2-1; 9 bases align to TRBD2. The CDR3 loop spans 19 amino acids. Trimming cost V 3 bases and J 5 bases; bases outside gene matches: 17. Germline CDR1 reads KGHSH; CDR2 reads LQKENI.

The V call is TRBV6-6, the J call TRBJ2-2, with TRBD1 matching 7 bases. This CDR3 comprises 15 residues. V lost 6 bases, J lost 7 bases, and 11 bases stayed unmatched. Germline-derived CDR1 and CDR2 are MNHNY and SVGAGI (reference sequence). CDR3 amino acids: CASRGTATGSGELFF. CDR3 DNA: TGTGCCAGCAGAGGGACAGCTACGGGGAGCGGGGAGCTGTTTTTT.